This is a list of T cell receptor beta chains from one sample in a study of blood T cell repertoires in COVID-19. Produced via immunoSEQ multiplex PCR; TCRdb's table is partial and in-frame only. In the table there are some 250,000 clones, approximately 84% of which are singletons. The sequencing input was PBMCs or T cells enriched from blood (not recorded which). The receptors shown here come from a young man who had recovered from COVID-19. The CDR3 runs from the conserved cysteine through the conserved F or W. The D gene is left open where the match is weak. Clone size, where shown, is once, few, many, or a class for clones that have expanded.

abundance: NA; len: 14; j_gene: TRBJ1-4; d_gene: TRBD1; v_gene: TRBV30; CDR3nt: TGTGCCTGGAACCCCGGGACAGGAAATGAAAAACTGTTTTTT; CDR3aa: CAWNPGTGNEKLFF
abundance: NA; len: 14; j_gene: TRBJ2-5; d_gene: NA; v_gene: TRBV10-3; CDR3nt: TGTGCCATCAGTGATTGGACAGCCGAAGAGACCCAGTACTTC; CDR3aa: CAISDWTAEETQYF
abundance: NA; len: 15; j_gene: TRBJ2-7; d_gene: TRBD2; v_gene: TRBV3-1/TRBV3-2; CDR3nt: TGTGCCAGCAGCGATCCGACTAGCGGGAGTTACGAGCAGTACTTC; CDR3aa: CASSDPTSGSYEQYF
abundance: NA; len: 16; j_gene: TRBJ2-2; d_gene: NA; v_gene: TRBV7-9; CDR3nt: TGTGCCAGCAGCTCAGGAGGGGGCCGGGGCACCGGGGAGCTGTTTTTT; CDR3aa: CASSSGGGRGTGELFF
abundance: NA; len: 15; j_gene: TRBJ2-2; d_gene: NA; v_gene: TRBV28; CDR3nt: TGTGCCAGCAGTTTATTAAAGGGGTACACCGGGGAGCTGTTTTTT; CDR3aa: CASSLLKGYTGELFF
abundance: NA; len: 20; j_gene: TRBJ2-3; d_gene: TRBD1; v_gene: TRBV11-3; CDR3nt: TGTGCCAGCAGCTTAGAGGGCTTTGGGACAGGGAGGGGCCGCACAGATACGCAGTATTTT; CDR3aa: CASSLEGFGTGRGRTDTQYF
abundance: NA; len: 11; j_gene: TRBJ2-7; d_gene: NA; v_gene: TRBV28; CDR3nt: TGTGCCAGCACCTCCCGGGACAACGCCTACTTC; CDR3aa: CASTSRDNAYF
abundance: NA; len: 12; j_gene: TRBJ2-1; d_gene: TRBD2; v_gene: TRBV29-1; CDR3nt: TGCAGCGTGGCCGGGGGGGGCAGGGAGCAGTTCTTC; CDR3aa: CSVAGGGREQFF
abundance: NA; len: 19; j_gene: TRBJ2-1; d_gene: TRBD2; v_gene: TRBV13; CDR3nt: TGTGCCAGCAGCCCCCCGTTTGGAGGCGGGAGTAATTCCTACAATGAGCAGTTCTTC; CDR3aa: CASSPPFGGGSNSYNEQFF
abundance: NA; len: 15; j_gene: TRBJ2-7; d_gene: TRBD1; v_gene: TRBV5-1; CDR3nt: TGCGCCAGCAGCCCTCGACAGGGGTCCTCCTACGAGCAGTACTTC; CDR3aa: CASSPRQGSSYEQYF
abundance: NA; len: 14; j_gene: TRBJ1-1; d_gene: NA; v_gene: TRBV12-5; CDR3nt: TGTGCTAGTGGTTTAGGGACTACCAACACTGAAGCTTTCTTT; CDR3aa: CASGLGTTNTEAFF
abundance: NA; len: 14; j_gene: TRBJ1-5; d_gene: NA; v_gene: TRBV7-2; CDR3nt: TGTGCCAGCAGCTTAGATGGGCGTGACAATCCCCAGCATTTT; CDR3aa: CASSLDGRDNPQHF
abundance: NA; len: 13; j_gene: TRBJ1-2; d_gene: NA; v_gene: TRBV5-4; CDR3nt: TGTGCCAGCAGTCCCGGGACACCGGGGCGCTACACCTTC; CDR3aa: CASSPGTPGRYTF
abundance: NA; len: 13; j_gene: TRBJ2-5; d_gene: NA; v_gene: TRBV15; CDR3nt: TGTGCCACCAGCAGAGAGGTTTTGGCTGCCCTCCACTTC; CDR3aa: CATSREVLAALHF
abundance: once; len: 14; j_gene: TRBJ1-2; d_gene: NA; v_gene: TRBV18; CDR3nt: TGTGCCAGCTCACCCGGAACAGCAGACTATGGCTACACCTTC; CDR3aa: CASSPGTADYGYTF
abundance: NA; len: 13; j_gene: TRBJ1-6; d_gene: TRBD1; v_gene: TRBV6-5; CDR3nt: TGTGCCAGCAGTTCAAGACAGGGATCACCCCTCCACTTT; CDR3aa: CASSSRQGSPLHF
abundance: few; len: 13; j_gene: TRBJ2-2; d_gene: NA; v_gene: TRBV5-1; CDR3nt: TGCGCCAGCAGCTTCGGTAACACCGGGGAGCTGTTTTTT; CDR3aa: CASSFGNTGELFF
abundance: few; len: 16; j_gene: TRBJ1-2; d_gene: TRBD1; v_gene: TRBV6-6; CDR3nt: TGTGCCAGCAGCCGGGACAGGGGCCCCAGAGACTATGGCTACACCTTC; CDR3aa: CASSRDRGPRDYGYTF
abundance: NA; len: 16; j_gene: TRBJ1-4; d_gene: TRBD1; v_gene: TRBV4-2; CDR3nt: TGTGCCAGCAGCCAAGATTGGAGACAGGGCGACGAAAAACTGTTTTTT; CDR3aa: CASSQDWRQGDEKLFF
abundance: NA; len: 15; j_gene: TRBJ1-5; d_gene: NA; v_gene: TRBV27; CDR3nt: TGTGCCAGCAGAAGCCGCGGGACGGAAAATCAGCCCCAGCATTTT; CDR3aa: CASRSRGTENQPQHF
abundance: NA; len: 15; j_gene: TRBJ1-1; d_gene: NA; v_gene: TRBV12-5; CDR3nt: TGTGCTAGTGGTTTGGACGAAGGGGTCGGAACTGAAGCTTTCTTT; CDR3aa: CASGLDEGVGTEAFF
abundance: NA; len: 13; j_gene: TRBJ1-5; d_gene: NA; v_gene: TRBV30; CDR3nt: TGTGCCTGGAGCGGACATCTAGATCAGCCCCAGCATTTT; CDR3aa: CAWSGHLDQPQHF
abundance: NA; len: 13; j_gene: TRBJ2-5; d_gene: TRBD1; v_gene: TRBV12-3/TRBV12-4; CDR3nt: TGTGCCAGCAGAACTACAGGGGTCAAGACCCAGTACTTC; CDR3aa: CASRTTGVKTQYF
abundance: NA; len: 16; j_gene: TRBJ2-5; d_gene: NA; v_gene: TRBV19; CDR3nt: TGTGCCAGTAGTATAGATCTCAGACAGCCGGAAGAGACCCAGTACTTC; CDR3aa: CASSIDLRQPEETQYF
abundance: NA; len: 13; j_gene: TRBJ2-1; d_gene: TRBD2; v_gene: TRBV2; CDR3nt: TGTGCCAGCTTAACTAGCGGGGTCAATGAGCAGTTCTTC; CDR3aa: CASLTSGVNEQFF